The 29 T cell receptor beta chains in this list originate from one sample, sequenced in a study of blood T cell repertoires in COVID-19. Produced via immunoSEQ multiplex PCR; TCRdb's table is partial and in-frame only. Here the sample spans hundreds of thousands of clones, 90% being singletons. Source material: PBMCs or T cells enriched from blood (not recorded which). The receptors come from a man under 40 who had been exposed to COVID-19.

The chain employs TRBV7-2 and TRBJ2-1; D is undetermined. V dropped 1 base and J dropped 6 bases, with 7 bases sitting between them. The CDR3 sequence is 13 residues long. Per the germline V gene, CDR1 is SGHTA and CDR2 is FQGNSA. Written as DNA, the CDR3 is TGTGCCAGCAGCTTAGGTGTCGGCAATGAGCAGTTCTTC. Its protein is CASSLGVGNEQFF.

The chain recombines TRBV6-4 with TRBJ2-1, with 10 bases identical to TRBD2. V shed 8 bases, J shed 7 bases, and the junction held 11 bases outside the gene matches. The CDR3 has 15 amino acids. CDR1 is MRHNA, CDR2 SNTAGT, per germline. The CDR3 sequence is CASAREMTSGNEQFF. The CDR3 DNA reads as TGTGCCAGCGCGCGAGAAATGACTAGCGGGAATGAGCAGTTCTTC.

The V call is TRBV27, the J call TRBJ2-6; maybe TRBD1 (5 bases). This CDR3 is 18 amino acids long. Per germline, CDR1 MNHEY and CDR2 SMNVEV (reference sequence). The V end was cut by 5 bases, the J end by 0 bases, with 17 bases between. In DNA, the CDR3 is TGTGCCAGCAGTGCCCTGGGGCAGGGCGACTCTGGGGCCAACGTCCTGACTTTC. Translating it yields CASSALGQGDSGANVLTF.

This clone was seen a single time. The chain uses TRBV5-6 and TRBJ2-7; TRBD2 matches at 13 bases. The ends lost 4 bases at V and 5 bases at J; junction bases unmatched: 3. The germline gives CDR1 SGHDT, CDR2 YYEEEE. The CDR3 is 14 amino acids. The CDR3 nucleotides are TGTGCCAGCAGCCGCGGGACTAGCGGGGACGAGCAGTACTTC. Its protein is CASSRGTSGDEQYF.

The J gene is TRBJ2-1, the V gene TRBV4-1; 11 nucleotides align to TRBD1. Looked up from germline, CDR1 is MGHRA and CDR2 is YSYEKL. The CDR3 covers 18 residues. After removal of 4 bases from V and 5 bases from J, the junction contained 13 bases not matched to a gene. Here the CDR3 reads CASSPFGVGTGGNNEQFF. CDR3 DNA: TGCGCCAGCAGCCCTTTCGGGGTCGGGACAGGGGGAAACAATGAGCAGTTCTTC.

This clone was detected only once. This chain uses TRBV7-6 with TRBJ1-3, with D uncertain. The CDR3 has 16 amino acids. Trimming pared 5 bases from V and 4 bases from J, leaving 18 bases between. Germline CDR1 is SGHVS and CDR2 is FNYEAQ. The CDR3 DNA follows: TGTGCCAGCAGCCTGTTAAGGGAGGGTTCAGGAAACACCATATATTTT. It translates to CASSLLREGSGNTIYF.

V is TRBV18 and J is TRBJ2-5; D unclear. Trimming shortened V by 1 base and J by 1 base, and 10 bases separated the two germline ends. The germline V gene encodes CDR1 KGHSH and CDR2 LQKENI. The CDR3 runs to 15 residues. DNA of the CDR3: TGTGCCAGCTCACCACGGGCCAGCTCCCAAGAGACCCAGTACTTC. Translated: CASSPRASSQETQYF.

The chain has TRBV15 and TRBJ2-2, with D tentatively TRBD1 (5 bases). The CDR3 length is 18 residues. With 4 bases removed from V and 3 bases from J, the gap between germline ends came to 21 bases. From germline, CDR1 is LNHNV and CDR2 YYDKDF (reference sequence). This CDR3 is CATSTPFGRQGYTGELFF. The DNA for the CDR3 is TGTGCCACCAGCACCCCCTTCGGGCGGCAGGGATACACCGGGGAGCTGTTTTTT.

The V gene is TRBV7-2, the J gene TRBJ1-2, with D hard to call. This CDR3 is 13 amino acids long. CDR1 is SGHTA and CDR2 is FQGNSA in the germline V gene. The V gene lost 2 bases and the J gene lost 13 bases, with 17 bases spanning the gap. The CDR3 DNA reads as TGTGCCAGCAGCTTAAGGACTGCTGTTGAAAGCACCTTC. Amino acid sequence: CASSLRTAVESTF.

This clone showed up just a few times. The chain couples TRBV7-9 to TRBJ1-2; 9 nucleotides line up with TRBD1. This CDR3 comprises 15 residues. Losses at the gene ends were 0 bases for V and 7 bases for J; bases not matched to a gene: 6. CDR1 is SEHNR, CDR2 FQNEAQ, per germline (reference sequence). CDR3 amino acids: CASSLAGQGLSGYTF. CDR3 DNA sequence: TGTGCCAGCAGCTTAGCGGGACAGGGTTTAAGTGGCTACACCTTC.

This rearrangement joins TRBV19 to TRBJ2-1; 8 nucleotides line up with TRBD2. Trimming took 2 bases from V and 6 from J; bases not matched to a gene: 6. The V gene's germline CDR1 is LNHDA and CDR2 SQIVND (reference sequence). This CDR3 contains 15 residues. The CDR3 reads CASSISFGGANEQFF. For the CDR3, the DNA is TGTGCCAGTAGTATATCATTCGGGGGGGCCAATGAGCAGTTCTTC.

The chain has TRBV5-1 and TRBJ2-3; no clear D gene. The CDR3 extends over 15 amino acids. With 1 base removed from V and 2 bases from J, the gap between germline ends came to 11 bases. From germline, CDR1 is SGHRS and CDR2 YFSETQ. The CDR3 DNA follows: TGCGCCAGCAGCTTGAGACCAGGTATCACAGATACGCAGTATTTT. Translation gives CASSLRPGITDTQYF.

The chain recombines TRBV5-1 with TRBJ2-7; 9 bases are a match to TRBD1. This CDR3 is 16 amino acids long. Germline trimming cut 0 bases from V and 5 bases from J; bases unmatched to any gene: 9. CDR1 SGHRS and CDR2 YFSETQ come from the germline V gene. The CDR3 loop is CASSLEWDRDVNEQYF. The CDR3 DNA reads TGCGCCAGCAGCTTGGAATGGGACAGGGATGTAAACGAGCAGTACTTC.

This clone was counted only a few times. The chain uses TRBV5-4 and TRBJ2-3; 8 positions agree with TRBD2. The CDR3 contains 17 residues. Germline-derived CDR1 and CDR2 are SGHNT and YYREEE (reference sequence). J was trimmed by 1 base and V by 1 base; bases with no gene match: 8. CDR3 protein: CASSLRVAGIRTDTQYF. CDR3 nucleotides: TGTGCCAGCAGCTTGAGGGTAGCGGGGATCCGCACAGATACGCAGTATTTT.

The chain joins TRBV4-1 to TRBJ2-3; D unclear. Trimming removed 2 bases from V and 12 bases from J, with 12 bases in between. The V gene's germline CDR1 is MGHRA and CDR2 YSYEKL. The CDR3 has 12 residues. CDR3 loop: CASSQRLPFQYF. CDR3 DNA sequence: TGCGCCAGCAGCCAAAGACTCCCGTTTCAGTATTTT.

This chain links TRBV11-3 with TRBJ1-1; no definite D call. The CDR3 covers 12 residues. Looked up from germline, CDR1 is SGHNT and CDR2 is YENEEA. Between the trimmed V and J ends, which lost 5 bases and 4 bases, there was a span of 8 bases. CDR3: CASSLRSTEAFF. The CDR3 region has the DNA TGTGCCAGCAGCCTGAGGAGCACTGAAGCTTTCTTT. Full variable domain (rest looked up from reference TRBV11-3 and TRBJ1-1): EAGVVQSPRYKIIEKKQPVAFWCNPISGHNTLYWYLQNLGQGPELLIRYENEEAVDDSQLPKDRFSAERLKGVDSTLKIQPAELGDSAVYLCASSLRSTEAFFGQGTRLTVV.

The CDR3 region is CASGLIGGGANTQYF. The CDR3 DNA reads as TGTGCTAGTGGTTTAATAGGCGGGGGGGCGAATACGCAGTATTTT. The V call is TRBV12-5, the J call TRBJ2-3; 9 bases fit TRBD2. With V trimmed by 3 bases and J by 7 bases, 8 bases remained unmatched. Germline V lookup: CDR1 LGHNT, CDR2 FRNRAP. The CDR3 extends over 15 amino acids.

The CDR3 spells CASSAAGQGGTQYF. For the CDR3, the DNA is TGTGCCAGTAGTGCCGCGGGACAGGGGGGGACCCAGTACTTC. The rearrangement uses TRBV19 and TRBJ2-5; 11 positions agree with TRBD1. The germline gives CDR1 LNHDA, CDR2 SQIVND (reference sequence). The CDR3 totals 14 residues. V lost 5 bases and J lost 7; bases outside the gene matches: 6.

The rearrangement uses TRBV3-1 (or the pseudogene TRBV3-2) and TRBJ1-1; TRBD1 is a possible D gene (6 bases). Germline assignment: CDR1 LGHDT and CDR2 YNNKEL (reference sequence). This CDR3 has 13 amino acids. Trimming took 6 bases from V and 3 from J, leaving 11 bases between them. The CDR3 reads CASSQYRDTEAFF. The CDR3 DNA reads TGTGCCAGCAGTCAATACAGGGACACTGAAGCTTTCTTT.

The CDR3: CASSWDIPYEQYF. The CDR3 coding sequence is TGTGCCAGCAGCTGGGACATCCCCTACGAGCAGTACTTC. This chain connects TRBV7-2 to TRBJ2-7; D might be TRBD1 (6 bases). The CDR3 has 13 residues. V lost 4 bases and J 2 bases, leaving 9 bases between the germline ends. CDR1 and CDR2 (germline): SGHTA, FQGNSA.

The table lists this clone with a count of one. V and J are TRBV7-8 and TRBJ2-5; D is possibly TRBD1 (6 bases). The CDR3 is made up of 17 amino acids. Trimming removed 2 bases from V and 2 bases from J, with 18 bases in between. The germline CDR1 and CDR2 sequences are SGHVS and FQNEAQ. DNA of the CDR3: TGTGCCAGCAGCTTAAGTTTTGTGGGGGCCACACAAGAGACCCAGTACTTC. Its translation: CASSLSFVGATQETQYF.

This clone is a singleton in its sample. This chain links TRBV11-2 with TRBJ2-7; D is possibly TRBD2 (7 bases). Germline V gene lookup returns CDR1 SGHAT and CDR2 FQNNGV. V was cut by 5 bases and J by 6 bases, with 20 bases left in between. The CDR3 is 15 amino acids. The CDR3 loop is CASSRGGGHPSEQYF. CDR3 DNA sequence: TGTGCCAGCAGCCGCGGCGGGGGCCACCCTAGCGAGCAGTACTTC. Supplemented by reference TRBV11-2 and TRBJ2-7, the full variable domain reads EAGVAQSPRYKIIEKRQSVAFWCNPISGHATLYWYQQILGQGPKLLIQFQNNGVVDDSQLPKDRFSAERLKGVDSTLKIQPAKLEDSAVYLCASSRGGGHPSEQYFGPGTRLTVT.

The chain has TRBV20-1 and TRBJ2-5, with 8 bases lining up with TRBD2. V lost 3 bases, J lost 6 bases, and 6 bases stayed unmatched. The CDR3 covers 13 residues. The germline V gene has CDR1 DFQATT and CDR2 SNEGSKA (reference sequence). CDR3 nucleotide sequence: TGCAGTGCTAGTGCGGGGGGCGGGCAGACCCAGTACTTC. Amino acids: CSASAGGGQTQYF.

The chain recombines TRBV19 with TRBJ2-3; D may be TRBD1 (6 bases). Germline V gives CDR1 LNHDA, CDR2 SQIVND (reference sequence). The V end was cut by 5 bases, the J end by 3 bases, with 18 bases between. The CDR3 totals 16 residues. CDR3 region: CASSADRDTLTDTQYF. The CDR3 DNA reads TGTGCCAGTAGTGCCGACCGGGACACCCTAACAGATACGCAGTATTTT.

This rearrangement joins TRBV18 to TRBJ1-4; D is uncertain. Trimming took 4 bases from V and 7 from J, leaving 10 bases between them. Germline V gene lookup returns CDR1 KGHSH and CDR2 LQKENI. The CDR3 has 13 residues. DNA for the CDR3: TGTGCCAGCTCACGGCAGGCGGGTGAAAAACTGTTTTTT. This sequence encodes CASSRQAGEKLFF.

The chain recombines TRBV7-2 with TRBJ1-6, with 7 bases identical to TRBD1. The CDR3 loop spans 15 amino acids. Trimming at V came to 5 bases and at J to 4 bases, leaving 5 bases not matched to a gene. CDR1 is SGHTA and CDR2 is FQGNSA in the germline V gene. The CDR3 sequence: CASSPGTVYNSPLHF. CDR3 coding DNA: TGTGCCAGCAGCCCCGGGACAGTTTATAATTCACCCCTCCACTTT. Complete variable domain (other parts from reference TRBV7-2 and TRBJ1-6): GAGVSQSPSNKVTEKGKDVELRCDPISGHTALYWYRQSLGQGLEFLIYFQGNSAPDKSGLPSDRFSAERTGGSVSTLTIQRTQQEDSAVYLCASSPGTVYNSPLHFGNGTRLTVT.

In its sample, this clone was seen many times. The rearrangement joins TRBV15 to TRBJ1-2; D is unclear. V was cut by 4 bases and J by 7 bases, with 13 bases left in between. The CDR3 is made up of 13 amino acids. CDR1 is LNHNV, CDR2 YYDKDF, per germline (reference sequence). CDR3 nucleotides: TGTGCCACCAGCATTCGGACGGGGAGTGGCTACACCTTC. It is translated as CATSIRTGSGYTF.

There are a few counts of this clone. V usage is TRBV4-1 and J usage is TRBJ2-6; possibly TRBD2 for D (5 bases). Per germline, CDR1 MGHRA and CDR2 YSYEKL. CDR3 length: 16 residues. V lost 1 base, J lost 4 bases, and 11 bases lay in between. The CDR3: CASSQGMGRGANVLTF. The CDR3 DNA is TGCGCCAGCAGCCAAGGAATGGGGAGAGGGGCCAACGTCCTGACTTTC.

With respect to this clone: This specimen includes other DNA sequences encoding the same CDR3. This chain links TRBV5-1 with TRBJ1-5; 7 bases fit TRBD1. This CDR3 has 14 amino acids. Germline CDR1 SGHRS, CDR2 YFSETQ. After removal of 0 bases from V and 5 bases from J, the junction contained 2 bases not matched to a gene. CDR3 DNA sequence: TGCGCCAGCAGCTTGGGACAGGGAGATCAGCCCCAGCATTTT. Encoded protein: CASSLGQGDQPQHF.